This TCR beta chain is from a study of T cells in narcolepsy. Turning to the study itself: Healthy controls were enrolled alongside patients with narcolepsy type 1 or type 2.

The CDR3 sequence is 16 residues long. The germline gives CDR1 LNHDA, CDR2 SQIVND (reference sequence). About this clone: Germline is not matched at one junction end, which may reflect a read error.

Here immunoSEQ multiplex PCR was the method, and the copy in TCRdb shows in-frame clones only, minus some. The sample has over 25,000 clones; about four fifths are singletons. The sample consisted of memory (CD45RA-) CD4+ T cells from blood. The gene calls are TRBV19 and TRBJ2-6; 8 bases are a match to TRBD1. This sequence originates from a human donor in good health. CDR3 bases: TGTGCCAGTAATAACGAACAGGGGGGCGGGGCCAACGTCCCGACTTTC. It translates to CASNNEQGGGANVPTF.